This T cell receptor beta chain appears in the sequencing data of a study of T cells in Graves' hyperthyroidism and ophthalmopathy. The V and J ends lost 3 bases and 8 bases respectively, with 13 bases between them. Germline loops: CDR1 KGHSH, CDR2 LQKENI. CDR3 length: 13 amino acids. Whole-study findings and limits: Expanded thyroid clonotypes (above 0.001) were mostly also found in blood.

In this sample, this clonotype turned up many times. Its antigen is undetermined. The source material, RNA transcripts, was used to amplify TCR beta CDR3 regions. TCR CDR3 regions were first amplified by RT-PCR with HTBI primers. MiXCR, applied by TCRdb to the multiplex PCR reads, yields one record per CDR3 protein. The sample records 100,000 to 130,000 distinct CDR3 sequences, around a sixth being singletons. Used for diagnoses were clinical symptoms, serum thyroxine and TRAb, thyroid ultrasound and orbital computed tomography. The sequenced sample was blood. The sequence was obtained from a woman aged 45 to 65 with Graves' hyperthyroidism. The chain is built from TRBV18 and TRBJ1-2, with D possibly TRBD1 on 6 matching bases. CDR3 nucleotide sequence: TGTGCCAGCTCACCCCGGACAGCTAGCGGCTACACCTTC. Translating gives CASSPRTASGYTF.